This T cell receptor (beta chain) emerged from a study of blood T cell repertoires in COVID-19. Study at large: Sites across the United States, Italy and Spain contributed samples from acute and convalescent COVID-19. T cells, B-cell-depleted T cells, or PBMCs provided the cDNA or gDNA that served as material.

In the original processing: For nucleated cells, counts were estimated from reference gene primer amplification. Some clones are missing from TCRdb's copy, which holds only in-frame ones; the method was immunoSEQ multiplex PCR. V and J calls and clone size are copied from that table; D and trimming were computed from the DNA. Of under 95,000 clones detected, roughly 84% appear once; the ten largest clones hold around 11%. The CDR3 runs to 16 residues. V shed 5 bases and J shed 0 bases, with 15 bases lying between them. CDR1 is SGHAT, CDR2 FQNNGV, per germline. This chain uses TRBV11-2 with TRBJ2-3, with D uncertain. Material: peripheral blood. The clonotype originates from a man between 65 and 85 years old with acute or convalescent COVID-19. The CDR3 region is CASSTTVGRSTDTQYF. The CDR3 nucleotides are TGTGCCAGCAGCACAACCGTGGGCAGGAGCACAGATACGCAGTATTTT.